Given below is one T cell receptor (beta chain) in context. Its target is not known. The data stem from a study of beta chain features in type 1 diabetes. The whole isolated RNA underwent reverse transcription, so sequencing captured expressed TCRB transcripts. Only in-frame clones appear in the TCRdb table, and some are missing; sequencing was by immunoSEQ multiplex PCR. Among around 310,000 clones listed, about 14% were seen once. Study-wide points: Patients with Type 1 diabetes showed moderately but significantly shorter TCRB CDR3s in all four CD4+ subsets.

CDR3 length: 16 residues. Germline V gene data show CDR1 as SEHNR and CDR2 as FQNEAQ (reference sequence). Losses at the gene ends were 2 bases for V and 5 bases for J; bases not matched to a gene: 6. This TCR was recovered from a woman between 18 and 29 years old with type 1 diabetes. The source material was naive CD4+ T cells from blood. The rearrangement joins TRBV7-9 to TRBJ2-5, with 12 bases matching TRBD2. For the CDR3, the DNA is TGTGCCAGCAGCTTAAGACTAGCGGGAGTTTGGGAGACCCAGTACTTC. Protein: CASSLRLAGVWETQYF. Based on the CDR3 plus reference TRBV7-9 and TRBJ2-5, the full variable domain is DTGVSQNPRHKITKRGQNVTFRCDPISEHNRLYWYRQTLGQGPEFLTYFQNEAQLEKSRLLSDRFSAERPKGSFSTLEIQRTEQGDSAMYLCASSLRLAGVWETQYFGPGTRLLVL.